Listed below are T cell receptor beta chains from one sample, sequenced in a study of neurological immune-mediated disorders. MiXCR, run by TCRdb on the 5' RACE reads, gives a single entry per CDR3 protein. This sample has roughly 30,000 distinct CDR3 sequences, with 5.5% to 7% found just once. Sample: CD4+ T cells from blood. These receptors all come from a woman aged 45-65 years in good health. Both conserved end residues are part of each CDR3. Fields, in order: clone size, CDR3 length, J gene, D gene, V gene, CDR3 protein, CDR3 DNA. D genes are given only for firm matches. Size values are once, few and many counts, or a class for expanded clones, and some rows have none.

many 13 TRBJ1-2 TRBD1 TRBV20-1 CSAFQGTGIGYTF TGCAGTGCTTTCCAAGGGACAGGGATTGGCTACACCTTC
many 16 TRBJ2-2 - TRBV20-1 CSAKPSGEFSTGELFF TGCAGTGCTAAGCCAAGCGGCGAGTTTAGCACCGGGGAGCTGTTTTTT
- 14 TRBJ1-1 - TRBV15 CATSRAGTFTEAFF TGTGCCACCAGCAGAGCAGGGACCTTCACTGAAGCTTTCTTT
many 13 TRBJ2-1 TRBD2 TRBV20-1 CSARGLTYNEQFF TGCAGTGCTAGGGGACTAACCTACAATGAGCAGTTCTTC
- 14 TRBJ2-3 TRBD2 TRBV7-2 CASSVFSGEGTQYF TGTGCCAGCAGTGTATTTAGCGGGGAGGGCACGCAGTATTTT
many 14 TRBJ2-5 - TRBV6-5 CASSYRGTRVTQYF TGTGCCAGCAGTTACAGGGGGACACGGGTGACCCAGTACTTC
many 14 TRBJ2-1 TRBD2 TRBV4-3 CASMRDYTSNEQFF TGCGCCAGCATGAGGGACTACACATCCAATGAGCAGTTCTTC
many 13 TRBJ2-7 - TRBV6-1 CASTRLGDTGRDF TGTGCCAGCACCCGATTAGGGGACACCGGGCGAGACTTC
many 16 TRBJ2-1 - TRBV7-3 CASSDLTRAKDNEQFF TGTGCCAGCAGCGACCTAACTAGAGCCAAGGACAATGAGCAGTTCTTC
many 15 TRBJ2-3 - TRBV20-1 CSARGWELYADTQYF TGCAGTGCTAGAGGATGGGAGCTCTACGCAGATACGCAGTATTTT
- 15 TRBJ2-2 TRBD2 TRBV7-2 CASSPTSGSIGELFF TGTGCCAGCAGCCCCACTAGCGGGAGTATCGGGGAGCTGTTTTTT
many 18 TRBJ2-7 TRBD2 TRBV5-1 CASSLSSGTSGAFYEQYF TGCGCCAGCAGCTTAAGCTCCGGGACTAGCGGGGCCTTCTACGAGCAGTACTTC
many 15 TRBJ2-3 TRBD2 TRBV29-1 CSVEGLAGGTDTQYF TGCAGCGTCGAGGGACTAGCGGGTGGCACAGATACGCAGTATTTT
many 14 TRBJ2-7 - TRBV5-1 CASSLAPGTYEQYF TGCGCCAGCAGCTTGGCGCCGGGTACCTACGAGCAGTACTTC
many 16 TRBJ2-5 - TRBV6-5 CASSPTGGAGQETQYF TGTGCCAGCAGTCCCACGGGCGGGGCTGGGCAAGAGACCCAGTACTTC
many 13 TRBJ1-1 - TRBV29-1 CSVLWGSDTEAFF TGCAGCGTCCTTTGGGGTTCTGACACTGAAGCTTTCTTT
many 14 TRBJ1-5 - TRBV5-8 CASSLQGGNQPQHF TGTGCCAGCAGCTTGCAAGGGGGTAATCAGCCCCAGCATTTT